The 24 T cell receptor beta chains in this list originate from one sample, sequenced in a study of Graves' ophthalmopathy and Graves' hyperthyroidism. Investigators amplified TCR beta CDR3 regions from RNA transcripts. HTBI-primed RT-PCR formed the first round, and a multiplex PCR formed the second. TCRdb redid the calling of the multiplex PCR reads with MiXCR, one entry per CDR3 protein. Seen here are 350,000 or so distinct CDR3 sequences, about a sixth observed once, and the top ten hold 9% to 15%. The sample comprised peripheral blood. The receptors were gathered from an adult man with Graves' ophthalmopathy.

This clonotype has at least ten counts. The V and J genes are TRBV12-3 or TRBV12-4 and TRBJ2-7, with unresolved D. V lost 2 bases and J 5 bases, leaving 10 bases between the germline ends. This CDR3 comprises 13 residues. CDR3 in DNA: TGTGCCAGCAGTTTATATTGGGCAAACGAGCAGTACTTC. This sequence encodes CASSLYWANEQYF.

CDR3 coding DNA: TGCGCCAGCAGCCGGGACAACTATAGCAATCAGCCCCAGCATTTT. It specifies CASSRDNYSNQPQHF. The chain uses TRBV5-1 and TRBJ1-5; tentative D call: TRBD1 (6 bases). Trimming removed 4 bases at V and 0 bases at J, with 11 bases between. The CDR3 is 15 residues long. CDR1 and CDR2 (germline): SGHRS, YFSETQ.

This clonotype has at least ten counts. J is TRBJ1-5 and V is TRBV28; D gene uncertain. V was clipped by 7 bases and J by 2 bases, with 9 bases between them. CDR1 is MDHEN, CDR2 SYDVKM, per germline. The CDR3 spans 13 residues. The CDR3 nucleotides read TGTGCCAGCAAAAGTATGGGCAATCAGCCCCAGCATTTT. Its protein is CASKSMGNQPQHF.

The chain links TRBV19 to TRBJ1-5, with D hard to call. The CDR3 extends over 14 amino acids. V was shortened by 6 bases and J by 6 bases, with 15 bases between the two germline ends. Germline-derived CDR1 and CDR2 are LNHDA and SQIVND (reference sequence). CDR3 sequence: CASSPPWDSQPQHF. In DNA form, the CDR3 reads TGTGCCAGTAGCCCCCCGTGGGATAGTCAGCCCCAGCATTTT.

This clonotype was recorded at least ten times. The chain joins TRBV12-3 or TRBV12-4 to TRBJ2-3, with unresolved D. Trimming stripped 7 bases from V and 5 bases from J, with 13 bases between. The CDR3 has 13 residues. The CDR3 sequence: CASNDGAVDTQYF. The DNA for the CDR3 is TGTGCCAGCAACGACGGCGCGGTAGATACGCAGTATTTT.

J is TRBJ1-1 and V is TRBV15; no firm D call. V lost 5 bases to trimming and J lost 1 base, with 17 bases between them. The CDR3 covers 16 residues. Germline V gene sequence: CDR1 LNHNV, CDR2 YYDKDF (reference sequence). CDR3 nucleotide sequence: TGTGCCACCAGCTCTCGCTTCGACGCGGGGAACACTGAAGCTTTCTTT. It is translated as CATSSRFDAGNTEAFF.

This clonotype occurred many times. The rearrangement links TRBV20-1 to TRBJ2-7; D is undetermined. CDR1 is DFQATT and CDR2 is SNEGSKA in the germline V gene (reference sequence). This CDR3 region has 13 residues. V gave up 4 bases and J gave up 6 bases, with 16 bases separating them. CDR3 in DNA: TGCAGTGCTATGGGTCCGAAGGGCGGCGAGCAGTACTTC. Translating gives CSAMGPKGGEQYF.

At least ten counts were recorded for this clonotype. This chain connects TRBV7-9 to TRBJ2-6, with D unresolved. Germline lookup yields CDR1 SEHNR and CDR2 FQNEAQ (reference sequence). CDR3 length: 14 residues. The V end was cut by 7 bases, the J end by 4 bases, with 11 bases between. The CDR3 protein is CASIGSLGANVLTF. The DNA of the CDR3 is TGTGCCAGCATAGGCTCTCTGGGGGCCAACGTCCTGACTTTC.

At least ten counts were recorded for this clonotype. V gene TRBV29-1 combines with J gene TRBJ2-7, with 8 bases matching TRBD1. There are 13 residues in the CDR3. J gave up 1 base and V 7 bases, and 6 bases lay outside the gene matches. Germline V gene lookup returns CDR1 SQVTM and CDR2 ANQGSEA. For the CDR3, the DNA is TGCAGCGCAGGGGGCGCACGGTCCTACGAGCAGTACTTC. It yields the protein CSAGGARSYEQYF.

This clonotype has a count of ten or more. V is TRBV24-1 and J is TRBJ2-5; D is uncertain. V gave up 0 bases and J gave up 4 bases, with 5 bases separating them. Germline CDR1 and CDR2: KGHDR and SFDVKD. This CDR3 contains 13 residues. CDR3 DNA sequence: TGTGCCACCAGTGATTTGTTAGGAGAGACCCAGTACTTC. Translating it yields CATSDLLGETQYF.

CDR3 sequence: CASGRYGGDYGYTF. In DNA, the CDR3 is TGTGCCAGCGGAAGATACGGGGGCGACTATGGCTACACCTTC. The rearrangement links TRBV12-3 or TRBV12-4 to TRBJ1-2; D is perhaps TRBD1 (6 bases). V lost 8 bases to trimming and J lost 3 bases, with 16 bases between them. The CDR3 runs to 14 residues.

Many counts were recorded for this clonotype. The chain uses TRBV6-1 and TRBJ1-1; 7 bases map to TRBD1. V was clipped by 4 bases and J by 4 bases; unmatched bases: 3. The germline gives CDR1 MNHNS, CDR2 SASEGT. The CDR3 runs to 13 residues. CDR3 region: CASSADRVTEAFF. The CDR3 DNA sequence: TGTGCCAGCAGTGCCGACAGGGTCACTGAAGCTTTCTTT.

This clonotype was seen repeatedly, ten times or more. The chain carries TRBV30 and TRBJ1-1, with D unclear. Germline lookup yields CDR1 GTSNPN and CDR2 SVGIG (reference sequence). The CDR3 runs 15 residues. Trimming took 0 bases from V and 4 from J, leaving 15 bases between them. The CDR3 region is CAWSVPSFAITEAFF. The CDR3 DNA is TGTGCCTGGAGTGTACCCTCCTTTGCCATCACTGAAGCTTTCTTT.

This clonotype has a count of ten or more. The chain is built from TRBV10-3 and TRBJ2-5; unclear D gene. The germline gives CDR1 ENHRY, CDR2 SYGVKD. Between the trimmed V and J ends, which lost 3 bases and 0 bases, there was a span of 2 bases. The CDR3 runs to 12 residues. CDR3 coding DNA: TGTGCCATCAGTGACTACCAAGAGACCCAGTACTTC. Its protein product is CAISDYQETQYF.

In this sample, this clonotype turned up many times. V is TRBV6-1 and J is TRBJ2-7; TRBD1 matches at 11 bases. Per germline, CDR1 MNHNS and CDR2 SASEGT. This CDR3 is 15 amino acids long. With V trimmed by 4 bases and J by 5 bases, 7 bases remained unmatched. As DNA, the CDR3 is TGTGCCAGCAGTGCCTGGGACAGGGGGATCAACGAGCAGTACTTC. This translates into CASSAWDRGINEQYF.

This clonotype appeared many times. CDR3 DNA: TGTGCCAGCAGTCTCCTACCCCTAACTAGCGGGCCCTACGAGCAGTACTTC. It is translated as CASSLLPLTSGPYEQYF. This chain uses TRBV27 with TRBJ2-7; TRBD2 matches 9 bases. CDR1 is MNHEY and CDR2 is SMNVEV in the germline V gene (reference sequence). CDR3 length: 17 amino acids. V dropped 5 bases and J dropped 2; count of bases not matched to a gene: 13.

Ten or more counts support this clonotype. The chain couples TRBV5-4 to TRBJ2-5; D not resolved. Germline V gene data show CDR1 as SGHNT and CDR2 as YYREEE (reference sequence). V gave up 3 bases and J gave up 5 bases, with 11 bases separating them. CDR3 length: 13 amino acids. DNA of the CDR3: TGTGCCAGCAGCTCCACTTTCCAGGAGACCCAGTACTTC. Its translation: CASSSTFQETQYF.

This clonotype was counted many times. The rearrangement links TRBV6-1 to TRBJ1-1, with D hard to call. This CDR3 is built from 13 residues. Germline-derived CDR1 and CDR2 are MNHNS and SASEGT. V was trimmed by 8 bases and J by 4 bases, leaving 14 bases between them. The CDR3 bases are TGTGCCAGCCGTAGGGAGCTAGGCACTGAAGCTTTCTTT. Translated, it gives CASRRELGTEAFF.

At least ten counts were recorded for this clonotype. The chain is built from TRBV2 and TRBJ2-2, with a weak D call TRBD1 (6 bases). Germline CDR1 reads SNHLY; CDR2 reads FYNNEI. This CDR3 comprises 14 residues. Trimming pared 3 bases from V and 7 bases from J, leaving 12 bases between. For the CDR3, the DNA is TGTGCCAGCAGTGAGAGGGGGAATGGCGGGGAGCTGTTTTTT. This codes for CASSERGNGGELFF.

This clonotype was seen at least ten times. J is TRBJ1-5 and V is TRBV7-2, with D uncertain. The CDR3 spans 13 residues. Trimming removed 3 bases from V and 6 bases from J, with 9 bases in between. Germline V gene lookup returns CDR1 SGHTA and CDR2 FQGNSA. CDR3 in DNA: TGTGCCAGCAGCTTTTGGGTAACTCAGCCCCAGCATTTT. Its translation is CASSFWVTQPQHF.

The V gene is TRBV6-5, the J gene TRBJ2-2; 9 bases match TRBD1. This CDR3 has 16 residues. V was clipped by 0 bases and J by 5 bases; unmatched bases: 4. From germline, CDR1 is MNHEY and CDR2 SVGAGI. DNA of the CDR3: TGTGCCAGCAGTTACTCGTGGGACAGGGAAACCGGGGAGCTGTTTTTT. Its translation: CASSYSWDRETGELFF.

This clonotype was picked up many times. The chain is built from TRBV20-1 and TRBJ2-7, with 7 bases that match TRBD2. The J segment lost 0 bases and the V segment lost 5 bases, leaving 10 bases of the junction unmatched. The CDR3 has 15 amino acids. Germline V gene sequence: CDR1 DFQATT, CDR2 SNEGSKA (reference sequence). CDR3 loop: CSAEGTGTNSYEQYF. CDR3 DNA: TGCAGTGCTGAGGGGACCGGGACTAACTCCTACGAGCAGTACTTC.

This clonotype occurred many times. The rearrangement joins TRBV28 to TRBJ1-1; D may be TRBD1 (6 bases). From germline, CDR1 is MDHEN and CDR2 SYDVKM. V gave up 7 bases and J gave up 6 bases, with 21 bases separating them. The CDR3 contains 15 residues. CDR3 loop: CASTITQGKGAEAFF. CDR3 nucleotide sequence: TGTGCCAGCACCATAACCCAGGGGAAAGGGGCTGAAGCTTTCTTT.

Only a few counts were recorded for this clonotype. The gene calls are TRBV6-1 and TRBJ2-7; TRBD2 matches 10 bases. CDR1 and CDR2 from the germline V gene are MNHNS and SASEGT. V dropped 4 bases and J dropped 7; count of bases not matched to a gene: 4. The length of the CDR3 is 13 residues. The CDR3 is CASSGTSGEEQYF. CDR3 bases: TGTGCCAGCAGTGGGACTAGCGGTGAAGAGCAGTACTTC.